This T cell receptor (beta chain) is from a study of T cells in Graves' hyperthyroidism and ophthalmopathy (dated by TCRdb to the late 2010s). A note on the overall study: Peripheral blood was collected at initial diagnosis, before any treatment. TCR Vbeta CDR3 sequencing of 130 to 150 peripheral blood samples (over 40 ophthalmopathy, 70 to 85 hyperthyroidism and about 17 progressor patients) is reported in the paper. To identify distinguishing TCR V-J signatures, a discovery cohort of about 95 patients was used, comprising some 45 with Graves' ophthalmopathy and some 60 with stable Graves' hyperthyroidism. Thyroid tissue and blood T-cell repertoires from several Graves' hyperthyroidism patients were also compared in the study. Prospective prediction of ophthalmopathy was tested in an independent validation cohort consisting of 18 hyperthyroidism patients and over 15 patients who later progressed to ophthalmopathy. The approximately 98 discovery patients were randomly divided into training and test sets at a 7:3 ratio. After blood sampling, hyperthyroidism patients were treated with methimazole at a starting dose of 30 mg daily, and ophthalmopathy patients were treated with high-dose intravenous methylprednisolone. What the study reported, not specific to this receptor: Most expanded thyroid clonotypes (frequency above 0.001) were also found in blood, which suggests that blood repertoires may mirror thyroid immune responses. Sample size was not statistically predetermined, and investigators were not blinded to group allocation. In validation, the model predicted progression to ophthalmopathy a median of roughly 6.5 months before onset, with over 55% sensitivity and more than 72% specificity. A model built on a 13 V-J signature distinguished ophthalmopathy from stable hyperthyroidism, reaching about 89% sensitivity and around 81% specificity in cross-validation and 80%/75% in testing.

V is reduced by 2 bases and J by 0 bases, leaving a spacing of 11 bases between them. The CDR3 runs 15 residues from the cysteine to the phenylalanine. Of the read, only the CDR3 DNA is kept; its 45 bases are in frame from base 1. The hyperthyroidism patients were between 18 and 65 years old and newly diagnosed, with a disease duration of less than 2 months. Patients with uncontrolled infections, other autoimmune diseases, pregnancy or lactation were excluded. Diagnoses were established on the basis of clinical symptoms, serum thyroxine and TRAb, thyroid ultrasound, and orbital computed tomography. For progressor patients, blood was drawn at the first diagnosis of hyperthyroidism, before any ophthalmopathy symptoms had appeared. PBMCs were isolated from about 9 ml of fresh peripheral blood by Ficoll-Paque density gradient centrifugation. Progressor patients were first diagnosed with Graves' hyperthyroidism and then developed ophthalmopathy during follow-up. Total RNA was extracted with Trizol reagent, and quality was checked on an Agilent 2100 Bioanalyzer.

This clonotype was counted at least ten times. Its antigen remains unidentified. One base away there is no much larger clone; base qualities are not given. The TCR beta CDR3 regions were amplified from RNA transcripts. A first-round RT-PCR of the TCR CDR3 used the HTBI primer set with the Qiagen OneStep RT-PCR kit. Libraries were constructed in a second round of multiplex PCR, after which size selection and purification were performed. Libraries were sequenced paired-end with 100 bp reads on an Illumina HiSeq2000. Concerning the study's data processing: SOAPnuke was used to process the raw data, with reads discarded if the reads contained adapters or uncalled bases, had a mean Phred below 15, or lacked an exact constant-primer or identifier match. High-quality paired reads were merged using COPE v1.2.5, and each unique nucleotide sequence was defined as a clonotype. Clonotypes were aligned to IMGT TRBV, TRBD and TRBJ reference segments using MiTCR v1.1. The analysis was restricted to V-J combinations with a frequency above 0.0001, which together covered 99.2% of the repertoires. A TCS score was defined as the ratio between F50 (clonal expansion) and ExV (chaos), using BLOSUM62-based TCRdist between CDR3 peptides within each V-J. Welch's t-statistics and random forest reduced fewer than 550 V-J features to 10 to 15, which were used in a naive Bayes classifier (R e1071). TCRdb handled the public reads itself, with Q25 trimming in fastp and clone calling in MiXCR, and kept productive beta chains. A single entry per CDR3 protein holds the most common genes and DNA from its merged rows. None of the V and J calls come from the authors' own analysis; TCRdb made them. This sample lists about 360,000 distinct CDR3 sequences; roughly 14% were detected once. Roughly 25% of the sample lies in the top ten.

This TCR was sampled from a woman between 18 and 29 years old with Graves' hyperthyroidism that later progressed to Graves' ophthalmopathy. The source material was blood. The chain is made from TRBV12-3 or TRBV12-4 and TRBJ2-7; tentative D gene TRBD2, with 5 bases matching. The DNA reads TGTGCCAGCAGTTTAAGGACGGGAAGCTCCTACGAGCAGTACTTC. Its product reads: CASSLRTGSSYEQYF.